This T cell receptor beta chain was profiled in a study of graft-versus-host responses after intestinal transplantation (dated by TCRdb to about 2021). With regard to the full study: The transplants that recipients received were multivisceral, liver-intestinal, or isolated intestinal. Every recipient was given anti-thymocyte globulin induction, followed by around three years of maintenance tacrolimus and steroids. Bulk TCR-beta CDR3 sequencing was used to track graft-versus-host and host-versus-graft alloreactive T cell clones in the graft, circulation and bone marrow after intestinal transplantation. Alloreactive clones were identified by sequencing pre-transplant mixed lymphocyte reaction products and comparing these products with unstimulated pre-transplant donor and recipient T cells. Of the 20 to 25 intestinal transplant recipients enrolled in the cohort, one of whom was a retransplant, 3 patients without pretransplant specimens were excluded. Donor T cell macrochimerism was defined as a peak of at least 4% donor T cells among recipient peripheral blood mononuclear cells. Samples from a few later patients were sequenced in-house on an Illumina MiSeq with MiXCR processing rather than by the commercial service.

The full study reports these points: Early after transplant, peak levels of circulating GvH clones were found to be associated with declines in HvG clones. The conclusions were limited by the relatively low number and heterogeneity of the intestinal transplant patients. GvH clones turned up in recipient bone marrow, with some appearing earlier in ileal mucosa or blood, a pattern consistent with an intestinal mucosal origin. In patients with donor T cell macrochimerism, the allografts had high GvH to HvG T cell clonal ratios.

The label giving this sample's time point can be read as: cells obtained before transplantation from donor or recipient. CD3+CD4+ and CD3+CD8+ populations were FACS-sorted from unstimulated pre-transplant donor and recipient cells taken from spleen or lymph nodes. Worth noting for this clone: Its antigen specificity is not known. Base qualities are missing; no much larger clone stands one base away.

Library generation was performed with the immunoSEQ multiplex PCR assay. For most patients, genomic DNA was isolated using the Qiagen DNeasy Blood and Tissue Kit and was shipped frozen to Adaptive Biotechnologies for TCR sequencing. For most patients, genomic DNA was subjected to high-throughput TCR-beta CDR3 sequencing by Adaptive Biotechnologies. The published analysis was carried out like this. Adaptive's ImmunoSEQ software was the source of the TCR sequencing data for 18 patients, while a few other patients were processed with MiXCR and VDJtools. To correct CD4 versus CD8 sorting errors, any sequence found in both subsets at a frequency ratio below 5:1 was removed. CDR3 nucleotide sequences shared between donor and recipient were removed because the origin of such sequences could not be assigned. At least 2-fold expansion over unstimulated cells and a minimum CFSE-low frequency of 0.002% (template counts) or 0.001% (read counts) were required for clones to be classified as alloreactive. Mappable clones were those detected in sequenced pre-transplant spleen, lymph node, or MLR CFSE-low populations of the donor or recipient. Cumulative frequency of alloreactive clones was calculated as a percentage of all sequences weighted by copy number. As stored in TCRdb, this immuneACCESS dataset retains in-frame rearrangements with V and J assigned. A fraction of the clones does not appear; measured against another copy, unresolved V genes explain less than half of the discrepancy, and the remainder lacks a known reason. Clonal size and the V and J genes are those of that table, whereas D and trimming came from the DNA. The sample table contains some 62,000 clones; only one count was recorded for 90% to 95% of them. Clones ranked in the top ten supply about 1.7% of the sample.

The origin of this receptor is a human donor who was the organ donor for an intestinal transplant. The specimen was unstimulated CD8+ T cells sorted from spleen or lymph node cells, collected before transplant.

CDR3 reads: CSVMLGSSYEQYF. The nucleotides read TGCAGCGTTATGTTGGGCAGCTCCTACGAGCAGTACTTC. The chain is made from TRBV29-1 and TRBJ2-7, with no confident D gene call. CDR1 SQVTM and CDR2 ANQGSEA are derived from the germline V gene. Trimming at the junction amounts to 5 bases on V and 0 bases on J, and the germline ends lie 11 bases apart. The CDR3 spans 13 residues, from the cysteine through the phenylalanine. Left in the record is the CDR3 DNA by itself, 39 bases read in frame from the first base.